This entry describes one T cell receptor beta chain. This clonotype was recorded at least ten times. There is no known antigen for this receptor. No base quality values were provided; no much bigger clone lies one nucleotide off. This sample was taken from a study of tumor-infiltrating lymphocytes in primary liver carcinoma (dated by TCRdb to between 2016 and 2019). A note on the overall study: Between late 2015 and 2016, about five patients in China with histopathologically diagnosed primary liver carcinoma had their tumors surgically resected. Hepatocellular carcinoma (four) or combined HCC and intrahepatic cholangiocarcinoma (one) was present in the five patients, who were three men and two women aged 30 to 69 years. The five patients had tumors of stage T1-T3 N0M0, with maximum diameters ranging from 4.2 to 10 cm. Samples yielded roughly 3.65 to 7.5 million productive TCRbeta reads; read depth did not differ significantly between tissue types. TCRbeta repertoire sequencing, expression microarrays and whole-exome sequencing were combined in the study across five regions of each liver tumor, with adjacent normal tissue and blood also included. A total of about 35 specimens from 5 patients, comprising some 25 tumor regions, 5 adjacent noncancerous liver tissues and 5 peripheral blood samples, were covered by TCRbeta repertoire sequencing. High reproducibility was observed for the technical replicate repertoires, with mean shared-clone rates approximately 0.92 and correlation coefficients above 0.95.

Trimming takes 7 bases from V and 5 bases from J, and the germline ends sit 11 bases apart. The CDR3 runs 11 residues from the cysteine to the phenylalanine. Only CDR3 DNA is held: 33 bases, read in frame from base 1. The germline V gene sets CDR1 to SQVTM and CDR2 to ANQGSEA. RNA from unsorted whole blood was extracted with TRIzol reagent, and germline DNA was obtained with the DNeasy Blood & Tissue kit. Chronic HBV infection was present in the patients, and the patients were treatment-naive at sampling. Before surgery, 3 to 5 milliliters of peripheral blood were collected into K2EDTA tubes. A constant-region primer and ProtoScript II reverse transcriptase were used to reverse-transcribe TCRbeta-specific cDNA from approximately 450 ng total RNA. Construction of the TCRbeta libraries relied on three nested rounds of multiplex PCR, following a slightly modified ARM-PCR procedure. Multiplex TRBV1-TRBV30 forward primers and a Cbeta reverse primer were used in the first two PCR rounds, each of which was run for around 9 cycles. Sample barcodes and Illumina adapters were added in a final 25-cycle PCR with Deep VentR polymerase. Before sequencing, amplicons between 200 and 500 bp were purified from gel using a QIAquick gel extraction kit. An Illumina HiSeq 2500 was used to sequence the TCRbeta amplicons, generating 250-bp paired-end reads. As for the original processing: Trimmomatic v0.33 was used to quality-trim the reads, and FLASH v1.2.11 was used to merge paired reads so that full CDR3 sequences could be recovered. MiGEC v1.2.1b assigned V, D and J germline segments to the rearranged TCRbeta sequences. VDJtools v1.0.0 computed clonotype statistics and Shannon-Wiener diversity indices. To cut down on sampling bias, every analysis after diversity analysis relied on just the 250 most abundant clonotypes from each sample. TCRdb reprocessed the public reads (quality trimming at Q25 with fastp, clone calling with MiXCR) and kept in-frame beta chains. Rows with a matching CDR3 protein are joined into one entry that keeps the most common DNA and genes. TCRdb's processing, not the authors', yielded these V and J calls. The sample table records over 250,000 distinct CDR3 sequences; around three fifths of these occur just once. Of the sample, 17% is held by the ten largest clones.

General findings and caveats noted by the study authors: Pairs of tumor regions showed greater repertoire overlap (mean roughly 35%) than tumor-adjacent pairs (roughly 17%) or tumor-blood pairs (roughly 14%), which is consistent with antigen-driven expansion. The top 250 clones accounted for a significantly greater share of the repertoire in tumors than in blood (p = 0.039). Because sequencing covered only the TCR beta chain and unpaired alpha chains were not captured, true repertoire diversity is likely underestimated. Only 4 or 5 patients were included in the study, and the authors note that the findings should be validated in a larger study. Comparison of CD4+ and CD8+ T cell repertoires was precluded by the use of bulk unsorted samples.

The specimen sequenced was peripheral blood. The receptor was derived from a woman in her twenties or thirties with primary liver carcinoma and hepatitis B virus infection. The chain is assembled from TRBV29-1 and TRBJ2-5; possibly the D gene is TRBD1, per 6 matching bases. The CDR3: CSARTEETQYF. The DNA sequence is given as TGCAGCGCACGGACAGAGGAGACCCAGTACTTC.